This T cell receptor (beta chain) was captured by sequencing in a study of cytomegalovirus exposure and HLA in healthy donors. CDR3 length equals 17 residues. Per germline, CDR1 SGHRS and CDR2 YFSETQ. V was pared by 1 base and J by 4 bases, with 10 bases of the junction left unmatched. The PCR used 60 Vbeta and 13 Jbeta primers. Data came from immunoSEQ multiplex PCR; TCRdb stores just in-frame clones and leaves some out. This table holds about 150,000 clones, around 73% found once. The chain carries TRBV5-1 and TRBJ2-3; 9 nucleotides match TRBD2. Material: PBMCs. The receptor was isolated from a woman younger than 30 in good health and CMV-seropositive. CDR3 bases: TGCGCCAGCAGCTTGAGGCTAGCGGGGATAGAGGCAGATACGCAGTATTTT. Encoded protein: CASSLRLAGIEADTQYF.